This T cell receptor (beta chain) stems from a study of T cell responses to AZD1222 COVID-19 vaccine. CDR1 is MNHEY and CDR2 is SVGAGI in the germline V gene. The CDR3 spans 11 residues. The V and J ends lost 4 bases and 7 bases respectively, with 7 bases between them. Method: immunoSEQ multiplex PCR; TCRdb's copy keeps in-frame clones and lacks some. Altogether 120,000 to 150,000 clones are present, 88% being singletons, with the ten largest covering approximately 2.8%. The receptor comes from an adult who received the AZD1222 COVID-19 vaccine. The specimen comprised peripheral blood, sampled 28 days after the second AZD1222 dose. V and J are TRBV6-5 and TRBJ2-5, with D hard to call. Here the CDR3 DNA reads TGTGCCAGCAGTTCTGCAGCGACCCAGTACTTC. Its protein product is CASSSAATQYF.